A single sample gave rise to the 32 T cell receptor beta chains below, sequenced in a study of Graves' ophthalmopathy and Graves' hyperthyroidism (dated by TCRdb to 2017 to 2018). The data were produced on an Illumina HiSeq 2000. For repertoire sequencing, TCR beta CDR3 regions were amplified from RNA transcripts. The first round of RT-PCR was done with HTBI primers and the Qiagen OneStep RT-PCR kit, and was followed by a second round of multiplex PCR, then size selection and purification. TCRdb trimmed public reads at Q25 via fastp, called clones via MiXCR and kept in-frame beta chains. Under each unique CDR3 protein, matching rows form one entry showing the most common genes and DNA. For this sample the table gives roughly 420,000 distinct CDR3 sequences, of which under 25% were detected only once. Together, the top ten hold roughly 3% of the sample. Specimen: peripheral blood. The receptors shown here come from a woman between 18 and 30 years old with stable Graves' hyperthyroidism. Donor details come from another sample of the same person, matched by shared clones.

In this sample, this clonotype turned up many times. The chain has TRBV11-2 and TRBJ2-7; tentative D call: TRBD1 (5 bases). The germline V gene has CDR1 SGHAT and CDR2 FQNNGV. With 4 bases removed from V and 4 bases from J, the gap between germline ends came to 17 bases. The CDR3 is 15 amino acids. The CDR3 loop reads CASSSLSDIEYEQYF. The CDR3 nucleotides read TGTGCCAGCAGCTCTCTTTCGGACATCGAGTACGAGCAGTACTTC.

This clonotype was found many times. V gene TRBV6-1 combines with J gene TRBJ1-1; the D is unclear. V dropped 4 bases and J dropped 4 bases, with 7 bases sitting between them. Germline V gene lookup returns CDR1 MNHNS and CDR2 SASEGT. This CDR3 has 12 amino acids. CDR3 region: CASSVDATEAFF. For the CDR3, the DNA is TGTGCCAGCAGTGTCGATGCCACTGAAGCTTTCTTT.

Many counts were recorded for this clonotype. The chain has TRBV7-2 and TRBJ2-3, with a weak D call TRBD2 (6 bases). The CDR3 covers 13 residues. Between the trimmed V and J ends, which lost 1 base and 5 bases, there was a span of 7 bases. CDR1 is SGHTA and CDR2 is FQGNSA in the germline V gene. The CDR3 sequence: CASSLEAGDTQYF. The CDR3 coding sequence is TGTGCCAGCAGCTTAGAAGCGGGAGATACGCAGTATTTT.

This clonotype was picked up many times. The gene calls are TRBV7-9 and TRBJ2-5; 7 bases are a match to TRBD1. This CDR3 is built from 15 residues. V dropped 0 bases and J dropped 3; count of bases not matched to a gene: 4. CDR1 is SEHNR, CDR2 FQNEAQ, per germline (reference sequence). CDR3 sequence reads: CASSLAVGQEETQYF. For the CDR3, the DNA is TGTGCCAGCAGCTTAGCGGTCGGACAGGAAGAGACCCAGTACTTC.

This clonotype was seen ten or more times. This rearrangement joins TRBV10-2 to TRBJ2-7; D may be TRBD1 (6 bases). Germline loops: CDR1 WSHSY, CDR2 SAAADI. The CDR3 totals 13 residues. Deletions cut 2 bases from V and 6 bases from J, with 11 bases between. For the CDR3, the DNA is TGCGCCAGCAGTGAGAACAGGGTCGGCGAGCAGTACTTC. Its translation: CASSENRVGEQYF.

CDR3 coding DNA: TGTGCCAGCAGTGATTCACTACCCTACGAGCAGTACTTC. Amino acid sequence: CASSDSLPYEQYF. V usage is TRBV6-1 and J usage is TRBJ2-7; D is ambiguous. Germline V gives CDR1 MNHNS, CDR2 SASEGT. Trimming took 3 bases from V and 2 from J, leaving 8 bases between them. The CDR3 runs 13 residues.

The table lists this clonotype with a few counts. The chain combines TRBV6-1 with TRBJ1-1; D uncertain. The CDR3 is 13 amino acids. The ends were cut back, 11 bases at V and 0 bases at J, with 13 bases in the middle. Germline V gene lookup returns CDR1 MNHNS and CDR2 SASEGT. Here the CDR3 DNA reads TGTGCCGGTACCCTAGTTTTGAACACTGAAGCTTTCTTT. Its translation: CAGTLVLNTEAFF.

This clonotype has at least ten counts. DNA for the CDR3: TGTGCCAGCAGTTTGTCCTTTACGTGGGACAGCAAGAACACTGAAGCTTTCTTT. It specifies CASSLSFTWDSKNTEAFF. V usage is TRBV28 and J usage is TRBJ1-1, with 7 bases identical to TRBD1. Germline loops: CDR1 MDHEN, CDR2 SYDVKM. J was trimmed by 1 base and V by 3 bases; bases with no gene match: 14. The CDR3 is 18 residues long.

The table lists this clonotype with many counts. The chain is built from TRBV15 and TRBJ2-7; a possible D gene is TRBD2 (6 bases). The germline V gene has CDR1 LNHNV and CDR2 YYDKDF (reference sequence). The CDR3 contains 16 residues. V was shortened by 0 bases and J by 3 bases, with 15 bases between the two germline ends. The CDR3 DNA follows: TGTGCCACCAGCAGAGATTTGGGGAGGCTGGGCTACGAGCAGTACTTC. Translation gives CATSRDLGRLGYEQYF.

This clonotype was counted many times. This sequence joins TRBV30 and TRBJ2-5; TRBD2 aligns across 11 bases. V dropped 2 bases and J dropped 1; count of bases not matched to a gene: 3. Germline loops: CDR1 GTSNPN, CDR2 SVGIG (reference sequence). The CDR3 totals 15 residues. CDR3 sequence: CAWSPGTSGQETQYF. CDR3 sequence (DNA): TGTGCCTGGAGTCCAGGGACTAGCGGCCAAGAGACCCAGTACTTC.

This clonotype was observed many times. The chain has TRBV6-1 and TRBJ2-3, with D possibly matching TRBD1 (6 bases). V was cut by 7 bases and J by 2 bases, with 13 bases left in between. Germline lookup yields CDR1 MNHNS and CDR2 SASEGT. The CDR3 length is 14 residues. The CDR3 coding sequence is TGTGCCAGCACTCAGGGGCTAACCACAGATACGCAGTATTTT. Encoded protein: CASTQGLTTDTQYF.

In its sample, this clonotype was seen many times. The CDR3 protein is CASSIPDRADTIYF. The CDR3 DNA sequence: TGTGCCAGTAGTATCCCGGACAGGGCGGACACCATATATTTT. The V call is TRBV19, the J call TRBJ1-3, with 8 bases aligning to TRBD1. The germline V gene encodes CDR1 LNHDA and CDR2 SQIVND (reference sequence). The CDR3 extends over 14 amino acids. Germline trimming cut 3 bases from V and 8 bases from J; bases unmatched to any gene: 6. Drawing the rest from reference TRBV19 and TRBJ1-3, the complete variable domain is DGGITQSPKYLFRKEGQNVTLSCEQNLNHDAMYWYRQDPGQGLRLIYYSQIVNDFQKGDIAEGYSVSREKKESFPLTVTSAQKNPTAFYLCASSIPDRADTIYFGEGSWLTVV.

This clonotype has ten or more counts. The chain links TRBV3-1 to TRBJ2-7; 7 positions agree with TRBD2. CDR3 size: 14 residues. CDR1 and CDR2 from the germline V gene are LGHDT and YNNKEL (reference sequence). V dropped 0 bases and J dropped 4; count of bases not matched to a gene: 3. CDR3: CASSQDSSGYEQYF. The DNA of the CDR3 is TGTGCCAGCAGCCAAGACAGTAGCGGGTACGAGCAGTACTTC.

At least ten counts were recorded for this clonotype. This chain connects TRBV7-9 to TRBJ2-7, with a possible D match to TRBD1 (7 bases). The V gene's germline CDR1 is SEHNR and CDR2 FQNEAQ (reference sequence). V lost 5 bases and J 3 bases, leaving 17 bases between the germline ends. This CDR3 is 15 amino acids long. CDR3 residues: CASSPTGDSLYEQYF. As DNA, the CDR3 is TGTGCCAGCAGCCCAACGGGGGACAGTCTCTACGAGCAGTACTTC.

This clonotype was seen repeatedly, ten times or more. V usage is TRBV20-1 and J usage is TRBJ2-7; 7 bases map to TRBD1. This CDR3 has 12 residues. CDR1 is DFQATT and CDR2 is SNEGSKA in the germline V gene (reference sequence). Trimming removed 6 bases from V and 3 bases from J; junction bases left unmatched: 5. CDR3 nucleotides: TGCAGTGCCAGGGGGTTCAACTACGAGCAGTACTTC. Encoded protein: CSARGFNYEQYF.

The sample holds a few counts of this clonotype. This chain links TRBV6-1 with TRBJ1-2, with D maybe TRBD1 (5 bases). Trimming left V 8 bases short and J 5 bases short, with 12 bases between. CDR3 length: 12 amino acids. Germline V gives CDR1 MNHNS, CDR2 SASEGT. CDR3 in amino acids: CASGPGGYGYTF. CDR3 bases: TGTGCCAGCGGCCCGGGGGGTTATGGCTACACCTTC.

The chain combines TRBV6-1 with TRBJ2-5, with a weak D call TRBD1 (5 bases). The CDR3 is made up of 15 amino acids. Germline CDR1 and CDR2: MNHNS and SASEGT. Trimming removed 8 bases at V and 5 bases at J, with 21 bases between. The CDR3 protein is CASGEQASEGETQYF. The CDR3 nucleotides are TGTGCCAGCGGAGAACAGGCTTCCGAAGGGGAGACCCAGTACTTC.

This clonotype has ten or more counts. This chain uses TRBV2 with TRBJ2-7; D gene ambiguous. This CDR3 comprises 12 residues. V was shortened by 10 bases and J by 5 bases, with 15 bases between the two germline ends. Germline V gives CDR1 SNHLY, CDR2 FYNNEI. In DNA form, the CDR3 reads TGTGCCAACCGGTTGAAGGGCCACGAGCAGTACTTC. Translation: CANRLKGHEQYF. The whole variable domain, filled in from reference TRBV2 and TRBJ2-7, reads EPEVTQTPSHQVTQMGQEVILRCVPISNHLYFYWYRQILGQKVEFLVSFYNNEISEKSEIFDDQFSVERPDGSNFTLKIRSTKLEDSAMYFCANRLKGHEQYFGPGTRLTVT.

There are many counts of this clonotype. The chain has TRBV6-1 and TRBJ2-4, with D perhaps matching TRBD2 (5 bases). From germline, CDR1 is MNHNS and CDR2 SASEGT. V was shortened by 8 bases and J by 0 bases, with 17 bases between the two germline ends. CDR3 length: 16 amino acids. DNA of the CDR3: TGTGCCAGCTTCCTCGGGGTTAATCTAGCCAAAAACATTCAGTACTTC. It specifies CASFLGVNLAKNIQYF.

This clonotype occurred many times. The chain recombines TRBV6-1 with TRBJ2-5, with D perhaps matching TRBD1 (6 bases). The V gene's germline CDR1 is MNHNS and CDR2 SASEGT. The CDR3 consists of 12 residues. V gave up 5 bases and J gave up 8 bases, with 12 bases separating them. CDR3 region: CASSREQGTQYF. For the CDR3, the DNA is TGTGCCAGCAGTCGCGAACAGGGAACCCAGTACTTC.

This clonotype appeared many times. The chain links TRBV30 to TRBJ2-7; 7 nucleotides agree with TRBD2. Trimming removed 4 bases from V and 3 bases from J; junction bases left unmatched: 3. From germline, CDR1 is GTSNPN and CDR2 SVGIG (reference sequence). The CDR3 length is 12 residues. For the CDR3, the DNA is TGTGCCTGGACAAGCGGGAACTACGAGCAGTACTTC. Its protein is CAWTSGNYEQYF.

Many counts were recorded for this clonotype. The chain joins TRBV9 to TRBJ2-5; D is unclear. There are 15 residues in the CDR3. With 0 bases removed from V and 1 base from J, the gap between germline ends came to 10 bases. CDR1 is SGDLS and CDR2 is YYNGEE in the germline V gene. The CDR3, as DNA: TGTGCCAGCAGCGTAGCGTCAGGAATCCAAGAGACCCAGTACTTC. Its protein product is CASSVASGIQETQYF.

The CDR3 bases are TGTGCCAGCAGTCCCCACCTAGCGGGAATGTACGAGCAGTACTTC. Translation gives CASSPHLAGMYEQYF. The chain recombines TRBV27 with TRBJ2-7, with 9 bases lining up with TRBD2. This CDR3 is built from 15 residues. Germline loops: CDR1 MNHEY, CDR2 SMNVEV (reference sequence). V was clipped by 5 bases and J by 4 bases; unmatched bases: 9.

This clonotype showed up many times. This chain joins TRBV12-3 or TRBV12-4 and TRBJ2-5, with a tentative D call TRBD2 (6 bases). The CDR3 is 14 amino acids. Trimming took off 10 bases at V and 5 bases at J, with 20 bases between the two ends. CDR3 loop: CATTRGGLRETQYF. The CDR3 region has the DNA TGTGCCACCACCCGTGGGGGACTGAGGGAGACCCAGTACTTC.

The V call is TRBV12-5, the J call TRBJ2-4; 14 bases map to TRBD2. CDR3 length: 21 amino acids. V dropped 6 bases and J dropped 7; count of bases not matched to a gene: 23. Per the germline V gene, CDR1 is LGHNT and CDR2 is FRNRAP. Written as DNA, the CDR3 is TGTGCTAGTGGGTCAAGGGGGAGGACTACCGGGACTAGCGGGAGCGGTAACATTCAGTACTTC. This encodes CASGSRGRTTGTSGSGNIQYF.

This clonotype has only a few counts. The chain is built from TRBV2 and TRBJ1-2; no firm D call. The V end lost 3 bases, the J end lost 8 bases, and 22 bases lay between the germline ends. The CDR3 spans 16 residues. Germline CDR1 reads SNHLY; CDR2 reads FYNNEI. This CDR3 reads CASSDEIGAGVRGYTF. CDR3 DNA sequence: TGTGCCAGCAGTGATGAAATTGGCGCAGGAGTGAGGGGCTACACCTTC.

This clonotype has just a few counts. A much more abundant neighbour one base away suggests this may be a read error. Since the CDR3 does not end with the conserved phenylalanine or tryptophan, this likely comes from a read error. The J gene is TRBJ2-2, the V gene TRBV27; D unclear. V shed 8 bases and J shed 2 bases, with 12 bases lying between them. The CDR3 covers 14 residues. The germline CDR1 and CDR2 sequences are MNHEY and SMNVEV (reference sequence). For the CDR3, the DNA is TGTGCCAGCCGGTTAAGGGAAAACACCGGGGAGCTGTTTTTG. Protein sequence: CASRLRENTGELFL.

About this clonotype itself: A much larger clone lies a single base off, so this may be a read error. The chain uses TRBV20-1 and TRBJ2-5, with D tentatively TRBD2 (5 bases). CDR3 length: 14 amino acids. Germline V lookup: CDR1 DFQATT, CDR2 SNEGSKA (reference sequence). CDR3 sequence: CSARDSKAEETKYF. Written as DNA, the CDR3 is TGCAGTGCTAGAGATTCCAAGGCGGAGGAGACCAAGTACTTC.

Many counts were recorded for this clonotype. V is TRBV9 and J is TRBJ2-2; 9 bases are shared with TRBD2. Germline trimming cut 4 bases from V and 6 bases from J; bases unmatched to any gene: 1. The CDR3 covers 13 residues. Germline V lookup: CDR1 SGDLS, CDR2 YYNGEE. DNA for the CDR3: TGTGCCAGCAGCAGGACTAGCGCCGGGGAGCTGTTTTTT. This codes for CASSRTSAGELFF.

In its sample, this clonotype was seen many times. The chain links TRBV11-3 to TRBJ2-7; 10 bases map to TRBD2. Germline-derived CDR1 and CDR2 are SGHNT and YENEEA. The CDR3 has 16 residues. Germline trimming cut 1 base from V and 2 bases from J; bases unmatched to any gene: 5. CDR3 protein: CASSLGASGSPYEQYF. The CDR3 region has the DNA TGTGCCAGCAGCTTAGGGGCTAGCGGGAGTCCCTACGAGCAGTACTTC.

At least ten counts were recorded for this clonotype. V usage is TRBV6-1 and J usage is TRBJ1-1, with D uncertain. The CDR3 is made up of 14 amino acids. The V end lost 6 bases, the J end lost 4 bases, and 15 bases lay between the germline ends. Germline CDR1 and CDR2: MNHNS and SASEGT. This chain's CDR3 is CASSPGVLSTEAFF. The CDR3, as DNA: TGTGCCAGCAGCCCCGGGGTACTCTCCACTGAAGCTTTCTTT.

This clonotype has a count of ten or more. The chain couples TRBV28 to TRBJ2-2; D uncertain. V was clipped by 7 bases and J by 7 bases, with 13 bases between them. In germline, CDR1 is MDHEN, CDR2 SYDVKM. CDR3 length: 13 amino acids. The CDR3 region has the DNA TGTGCCAGCACCGGGTCCAAAGGCGGGGAGCTGTTTTTT. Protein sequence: CASTGSKGGELFF.